One and the same sample provided the 20 T cell receptor beta chains below, sequenced in a study of blood T cell repertoires in COVID-19. Assay: immunoSEQ multiplex PCR; the TCRdb copy retains only in-frame clones and omits some. The sample shows roughly 260,000 clones, 88% of them seen only once. Sequenced material: peripheral blood. These receptors came from a man aged 55 to 70 who had recovered from COVID-19.

CDR3 sequence reads: CASTTTGGGLDEQYF. As DNA, the CDR3 is TGTGCCAGCACCACTACGGGCGGGGGCTTGGACGAGCAGTACTTC. The genes are TRBV6-6 and TRBJ2-7, with D possibly matching TRBD2 (7 bases). The CDR3 runs to 15 residues. Germline values: CDR1 MNHNY, CDR2 SVGAGI (reference sequence). V was trimmed by 7 bases and J by 5 bases, leaving 21 bases between them.

This chain joins TRBV24-1 and TRBJ2-1; TRBD1 agrees at 9 bases. Germline CDR1 KGHDR, CDR2 SFDVKD. The CDR3 runs 16 residues. V lost 4 bases and J lost 4; bases outside the gene matches: 7. In DNA, the CDR3 is TGTGCCACCAGTGACCCCGGACAGGGGCGGTACAATGAGCAGTTCTTC. It codes for CATSDPGQGRYNEQFF.

V is TRBV6-5 and J is TRBJ1-1, with 11 positions matching TRBD1. This CDR3 is built from 15 residues. V was clipped by 4 bases and J by 4 bases; unmatched bases: 5. The germline V gene has CDR1 MNHEY and CDR2 SVGAGI. The CDR3 region has the DNA TGTGCCAGCAGTTTTAGGACAGGGGGCGTCACTGAAGCTTTCTTT. Its translation is CASSFRTGGVTEAFF.

As to this clone: Other DNA sequences in the same sample also yield this CDR3. CDR3: CASSTGTGGAYEQYF. The CDR3 coding sequence is TGTGCCAGTAGTACCGGGACAGGGGGGGCCTACGAGCAGTACTTC. This chain uses TRBV19 with TRBJ2-7; TRBD1 matches at 11 bases. The CDR3 length is 15 residues. J lost 2 bases, V lost 4 bases, and 4 bases had no gene match. CDR1 is LNHDA and CDR2 is SQIVND in the germline V gene (reference sequence).

The sample holds one count of this clone. The chain recombines TRBV5-8 with TRBJ1-1; possible D gene TRBD1, 6 bases. The CDR3 is 15 amino acids. The germline V and J ends were trimmed by 4 bases and 6 bases, with 19 bases remaining between them. From germline, CDR1 is SGHTS and CDR2 YDEGEE. This chain's CDR3 is CASSGFKGDRAEAFF. The CDR3, as DNA: TGTGCCAGCAGCGGGTTTAAGGGGGATAGGGCTGAAGCTTTCTTT.

The chain uses TRBV23-1 and TRBJ1-2, with D possibly matching TRBD1 (6 bases). TRBV23-1 falls under the ORF class, with uncertain function. The V end was cut by 8 bases, the J end by 0 bases, with 13 bases between. The CDR3 is 14 amino acids. For the CDR3, the DNA is TGCGCCAGCTCACAGGGATCTACTAACTATGGCTACACCTTC. It yields the protein CASSQGSTNYGYTF.

V and J are TRBV4-1 and TRBJ1-2; 8 positions match TRBD1. The CDR3 is 15 residues long. Germline loops: CDR1 MGHRA, CDR2 YSYEKL. V shed 1 base, J shed 5 bases, and the junction held 6 bases outside the gene matches. This chain's CDR3 is CASSQGTGLSYGYTF. The CDR3 nucleotides read TGCGCCAGCAGCCAAGGGACAGGGTTATCTTATGGCTACACCTTC.

The J gene is TRBJ1-2, the V gene TRBV6-5; tentative D call: TRBD1 (5 bases). Trimming left V 6 bases short and J 5 bases short, with 13 bases between. The length of the CDR3 is 13 residues. CDR1 and CDR2 (germline): MNHEY, SVGAGI. In DNA, the CDR3 is TGTGCCAGCAGGCTCCCCGGGGGGTATGGCTACACCTTC. This encodes CASRLPGGYGYTF.

With respect to this clone: The junction differs from germline at one of its ends, possibly a read error. Other nucleotide sequences in the sample specify the same CDR3. The chain employs TRBV11-3 and TRBJ1-6; D gene ambiguous. This CDR3 region has 12 residues. The germline CDR1 and CDR2 sequences are SGHNT and YENEEA. CDR3 DNA: TGTGCTAGCAGCGTCCAGGTGAGACCCCTCCACTTT. Protein sequence: CASSVQVRPLHF.

This chain links TRBV7-2 with TRBJ1-4; 9 nucleotides agree with TRBD1. This CDR3 contains 16 residues. V dropped 1 base and J dropped 4; count of bases not matched to a gene: 4. Germline CDR1 is SGHTA and CDR2 is FQGNSA. Here the CDR3 DNA reads TGTGCCAGCAGCTTAGACAGGGGGCGGTTTAATGAAAAACTGTTTTTT. This codes for CASSLDRGRFNEKLFF.

The V gene is TRBV28, the J gene TRBJ1-2; 7 bases agree with TRBD1. Germline assignment: CDR1 MDHEN and CDR2 SYDVKM. With V trimmed by 10 bases and J by 6 bases, 5 bases remained unmatched. This CDR3 has 11 residues. CDR3 sequence reads: CANQGGDGYTF. Here the CDR3 DNA reads TGTGCCAACCAGGGGGGCGATGGCTACACCTTC.

The chain has TRBV3-1 (or the pseudogene TRBV3-2) and TRBJ2-1, with D uncertain. The V and J ends lost 3 bases and 9 bases respectively, with 9 bases between them. Looked up from germline, CDR1 is LGHDT and CDR2 is YNNKEL (reference sequence). The CDR3 consists of 12 residues. The CDR3 DNA reads TGTGCCAGCAGCCATAGTGGCGGTGAGCAGTTCTTC. The encoded protein is CASSHSGGEQFF.

The genes are TRBV5-8 and TRBJ1-3, with TRBD1 identical over 7 bases. Germline V gives CDR1 SGHTS, CDR2 YDEGEE. The CDR3 loop spans 17 amino acids. The V segment lost 4 bases and the J segment 4 bases; nucleotides outside the gene matches: 14. CDR3 amino acids: CASSTGQALLPGNTIYF. The CDR3, as DNA: TGTGCCAGCAGCACTGGACAGGCATTACTCCCGGGAAACACCATATATTTT.

The gene calls are TRBV4-2 and TRBJ2-3; a possible D gene is TRBD2 (6 bases). The germline V gene has CDR1 LGHNA and CDR2 YNFKEQ. With 1 base removed from V and 3 bases from J, the gap between germline ends came to 17 bases. The CDR3 runs to 17 residues. CDR3 protein: CASSQGSETRLTDTQYF. The DNA of the CDR3 is TGTGCCAGCAGCCAAGGGTCGGAGACTAGATTAACAGATACGCAGTATTTT.

This clone was counted a few times. The rearrangement joins TRBV9 to TRBJ1-2; unclear D gene. The CDR3 sequence is 14 residues long. The germline CDR1 and CDR2 sequences are SGDLS and YYNGEE. V was cut by 0 bases and J by 5 bases, with 11 bases left in between. CDR3 sequence: CASSVGQFPYGYTF. CDR3 in DNA: TGTGCCAGCAGCGTAGGGCAGTTCCCGTATGGCTACACCTTC.

The chain carries TRBV6-6 and TRBJ1-2; 9 nucleotides align to TRBD1. The CDR3 runs 14 residues. With 4 bases clipped from V and 4 bases from J, the junction kept 4 bases outside the gene matches. Germline loops: CDR1 MNHNY, CDR2 SVGAGI (reference sequence). The CDR3 reads CASSSGQGFYGYTF. The CDR3 nucleotides read TGTGCCAGCAGTTCGGGACAGGGCTTCTATGGCTACACCTTC.

This chain connects TRBV27 to TRBJ2-7, with D tentatively TRBD1 (6 bases). Trimming took 11 bases from V and 3 from J, leaving 17 bases between them. Looked up from germline, CDR1 is MNHEY and CDR2 is SMNVEV (reference sequence). The CDR3 loop spans 13 amino acids. DNA for the CDR3: TGTGCCCGGCCTGGGGGCGCAAACTACGAGCAGTACTTC. Its translation is CARPGGANYEQYF.

CDR3 coding DNA: TGTGCCAGCAGCTTCTCGTCGGGGGGGAACACCGGGGAGCTGTTTTTT. This encodes CASSFSSGGNTGELFF. This rearrangement joins TRBV7-2 to TRBJ2-2, with TRBD2 identical over 7 bases. The CDR3 is made up of 16 amino acids. J was trimmed by 1 base and V by 3 bases; bases with no gene match: 5. Germline assignment: CDR1 SGHTA and CDR2 FQGNSA.

The chain links TRBV19 to TRBJ1-5; the D gene is possibly TRBD1 (6 bases). Trimming removed 7 bases from V and 0 bases from J, with 13 bases in between. The CDR3 sequence is 15 residues long. The germline CDR1 and CDR2 sequences are LNHDA and SQIVND (reference sequence). CDR3 in DNA: TGTGCCAGTAAGTATAGGACAGATAGCAATCAGCCCCAGCATTTT. Translated, it gives CASKYRTDSNQPQHF.

The J gene is TRBJ1-5, the V gene TRBV27, with unresolved D. Looked up from germline, CDR1 is MNHEY and CDR2 is SMNVEV (reference sequence). V shed 3 bases and J shed 3 bases, with 9 bases lying between them. The CDR3 runs 14 residues. The CDR3 region is CASSFGSYNQPQHF. The CDR3 DNA sequence: TGTGCCAGCAGTTTCGGGTCATACAATCAGCCCCAGCATTTT.